Listed below are T cell receptor beta chains from one sample, sequenced in a study of OX40 agonist ivuxolimab in advanced cancers. The protocol was immunoSEQ multiplex PCR, while the TCRdb copy is restricted to in-frame clones and leaves out a portion. The sample includes about 40,000 clones, approximately 90% seen only once; the top ten take approximately 0.51%. The sample consisted of CD4+ or CD8+ T cells sorted from blood, taken in a trial of the OX40 agonist ivuxolimab. These receptors came from an adult with an advanced solid tumor such as melanoma, head and neck, liver or kidney cancer. Both conserved end residues are part of each CDR3. A D gene is named only where the DNA matches it firmly. Part of the rows lack a size; the others show once, few, many or a class for expanded clones.

J,size,D,V,DNA,CDR3
TRBJ1-4,NA,TRBD1,TRBV7-9,TGTGCCAGCAGCCTAGGGGGGACAGGGGATGAAAAACTGTTTTTT,CASSLGGTGDEKLFF
TRBJ1-5,NA,TRBD1,TRBV5-3,TGTGCCAGAAGCTCGGCAGACAGGGATAAGGGCAATCAGCCCCAGCATTTT,CARSSADRDKGNQPQHF
TRBJ1-1,NA,NA,TRBV4-1,TGCGCCAGCAGCCAAGATTGGACAGCAAATTGGAGGGTCACTGAAGCTTTCTTT,CASSQDWTANWRVTEAFF
TRBJ2-7,NA,NA,TRBV5-1,TGCGCCAGCAGCTTGGCCCAGGGATACGAGCAGTACTTC,CASSLAQGYEQYF
TRBJ2-2,few,TRBD1,TRBV27,TGTGCCAGCAGACCGACGACAGGGAGTGACACCGGGGAGCTGTTTTTT,CASRPTTGSDTGELFF
TRBJ2-3,NA,NA,TRBV18,TGTGCCAGCTCCTCGATGAATCTTTTCACAGATACGCAGTATTTT,CASSSMNLFTDTQYF
TRBJ2-5,NA,TRBD1,TRBV15,TGTGCCACCAGCAGAGGGGGACAGGTAGAAGAGACCCAGTACTTC,CATSRGGQVEETQYF
TRBJ2-5,NA,NA,TRBV5-1,TGCGCCAGCAGCTTCAATGGGAATCCGGAGACCCAGTACTTC,CASSFNGNPETQYF
TRBJ1-1,NA,NA,TRBV25-1,TGTGCCACCGTCAAAGAGAACGCTGAAGCTTTCTTT,CATVKENAEAFF
TRBJ1-3,NA,TRBD1,TRBV6-1,TGTGCCACCACAACACAGGGGTTCGGAAACACCATATATTTT,CATTTQGFGNTIYF
TRBJ2-7,NA,TRBD1,TRBV15,TGTGCCACCAGCGCCCACACAGGGGTCGGCACCGAGCAGTACTTC,CATSAHTGVGTEQYF
TRBJ2-3,NA,TRBD1,TRBV5-1,TGCGCCAGCAGCCCGTGGGACAGACCTAGCACAGATACGCAGTATTTT,CASSPWDRPSTDTQYF
TRBJ2-1,NA,NA,TRBV14,TGTGCCAGCAGCCCCTCCTACAATGAGCAGTTCTTC,CASSPSYNEQFF
TRBJ2-5,NA,NA,TRBV7-2,TGTGCCAGCAGCTTCGGGACCCAGGGAGAGACCCAGTACTTC,CASSFGTQGETQYF
TRBJ2-1,NA,NA,TRBV9,TGTGCCAGCAGCGTAGCTGTGTGGGGGGACAATGAGCAGTTCTTC,CASSVAVWGDNEQFF
TRBJ1-5,once,NA,TRBV7-2,TGTGCCAGCAGCCCGACCACGGATCAGCCCCAGCATTTT,CASSPTTDQPQHF
TRBJ1-2,NA,NA,TRBV6-5,TGTGCCAGCAGTTACTCCAGAAGCGGCTATGGCTACACCTTC,CASSYSRSGYGYTF
TRBJ2-2,few,NA,TRBV6-4,TGTGCCAGCAGCGCCTCTCCGGGGACCGGGGAGCTGTTTTTT,CASSASPGTGELFF
TRBJ2-1,NA,NA,TRBV7-2,TGTGCCAGCAGTCTGGGGCCACCGGGGTACAATGAGCAGTTCTTC,CASSLGPPGYNEQFF
TRBJ1-2,NA,NA,TRBV4-1,TGCGCCAGCAGCCAAGATAGGTGGGGGGGCTACACCTTC,CASSQDRWGGYTF
TRBJ1-3,few,NA,TRBV7-3,TGTGCCAGCAGCAAGGACACGTCTGGAAACACCATATATTTT,CASSKDTSGNTIYF
TRBJ1-1,NA,NA,TRBV11-2,TGTGCCAGCAGCCCCCAGGAGAACACTGAAGCTTTCTTT,CASSPQENTEAFF
TRBJ1-6,NA,NA,TRBV5-4,TGTGCCAGCAGCTTGGCAGGGTCTGATAATTCACCCCTCCACTTT,CASSLAGSDNSPLHF
TRBJ1-1,NA,NA,TRBV5-1,TGCGCCAGCAGCTTGGAAGGGAACACTGAAGCTTTCTTT,CASSLEGNTEAFF
TRBJ2-5,once,NA,TRBV9,TGTGCCAGCAGCCGAGATGTCCAATTCACCCAGTACTTC,CASSRDVQFTQYF
TRBJ2-7,NA,TRBD2,TRBV5-1,TGCGCCAGCAAAACTAGCGGGGGGTCCTCCTACGAGCAGTACTTC,CASKTSGGSSYEQYF
TRBJ1-5,NA,NA,TRBV27,TGTGCCAGCAGTCCGGGGACTTCGGGCAATCAGCCCCAGCATTTT,CASSPGTSGNQPQHF
TRBJ1-4,NA,NA,TRBV29-1,TGCAGCGTTGCTACCAGTGAAAAACTGTTTTTT,CSVATSEKLFF
TRBJ2-7,NA,NA,TRBV2,TGTGCCAGCCGGGCGGGCTCCTACGAGCAGTACTTC,CASRAGSYEQYF
TRBJ1-2,NA,TRBD1,TRBV2,TGTGCCAGCAGTGAAGACAGGGGATCTAACTATGGCTACACCTTC,CASSEDRGSNYGYTF
TRBJ1-2,NA,NA,TRBV2,TGTGCCAGCAGTGTCCCGGGGCTCTATGGCTACACCTTC,CASSVPGLYGYTF
TRBJ2-2,NA,NA,TRBV5-1,TGCGCCAGCAGCTTGGCCACGATTACAGGAGGAAGGGCCGGGGAGCTGTTTTTT,CASSLATITGGRAGELFF
TRBJ1-2,NA,NA,TRBV19,TGTGCCAGTACAAAATGGCAGGGGCCCGCTTCGCAATATGGCTACACCTTC,CASTKWQGPASQYGYTF
TRBJ2-1,NA,NA,TRBV5-1,TGCGCCAGCAGCTTTTATGGGGGATACTCCTACAATGAGCAGTTCTTC,CASSFYGGYSYNEQFF
TRBJ2-1,NA,TRBD1,TRBV6-4,TGTGCCAGCAGTTTGACAGGGAATGGGGAGCAGTTCTTC,CASSLTGNGEQFF
TRBJ2-7,NA,TRBD1,TRBV2,TGTGCCAGCAGTGAAGGAGGGACAGGGAGGTACGAGCAGTACTTC,CASSEGGTGRYEQYF
TRBJ1-3,NA,NA,TRBV11-2,TGTGCCAGCAGCCCCCCCCCAACGATAATCTCTGGAAACACCATATATTTT,CASSPPPTIISGNTIYF